What follows are 23 T cell receptor beta chains derived from one specimen sequenced in a study of OX40 agonist ivuxolimab in advanced cancers. Sequenced by immunoSEQ multiplex PCR; TCRdb stores in-frame clones only, minus some. The sample lists almost 45,000 clones, 88% seen once, with about 17% in the top ten. The sequencing used CD4+ or CD8+ T cells sorted from blood, collected in a trial of the OX40 agonist ivuxolimab. All receptors derive from an adult with an advanced solid tumor such as melanoma, head and neck, liver or kidney cancer.

Of note for this clone: Other nucleotide sequences in the sample specify the same CDR3. V is TRBV9 and J is TRBJ2-2; D is possibly TRBD2 (6 bases). Deletions cut 0 bases from V and 5 bases from J, with 8 bases between. Germline CDR1 and CDR2: SGDLS and YYNGEE. This CDR3 spans 14 amino acids. The CDR3 loop is CASSVGGGTGELFF. CDR3 sequence (DNA): TGTGCCAGCAGCGTAGGGGGAGGTACCGGGGAGCTGTTTTTT.

The chain combines TRBV28 with TRBJ1-2; D perhaps matches TRBD1 (5 bases). The CDR3 consists of 12 residues. The V end was cut by 6 bases, the J end by 3 bases, with 8 bases between. CDR1 is MDHEN and CDR2 is SYDVKM in the germline V gene. The CDR3 DNA sequence: TGTGCCAGCAGAGGGACGGACTATGGCTACACCTTC. Translation gives CASRGTDYGYTF.

The chain couples TRBV7-2 to TRBJ2-5, with 11 nucleotides matching TRBD2. The CDR3 consists of 16 residues. Germline-derived CDR1 and CDR2 are SGHTA and FQGNSA. V was clipped by 1 base and J by 4 bases; unmatched bases: 5. CDR3 protein: CASSLVAGGRRETQYF. CDR3 in DNA: TGTGCCAGCAGCTTAGTAGCGGGGGGGAGGCGAGAGACCCAGTACTTC. Using reference TRBV7-2 and TRBJ2-5 for the parts outside the CDR3, the full variable domain is GAGVSQSPSNKVTEKGKDVELRCDPISGHTALYWYRQSLGQGLEFLIYFQGNSAPDKSGLPSDRFSAERTGGSVSTLTIQRTQQEDSAVYLCASSLVAGGRRETQYFGPGTRLLVL.

The rearrangement joins TRBV5-1 to TRBJ1-1; 9 bases are a match to TRBD1. The CDR3 has 15 residues. The V and J ends lost 1 base and 1 base, in that order; junction bases with no gene match: 2. CDR1 and CDR2 from the germline V gene are SGHRS and YFSETQ. As DNA, the CDR3 is TGCGCCAGCAGCTTGTTGACAGGGGGGAACACTGAAGCTTTCTTT. Translating it yields CASSLLTGGNTEAFF.

The gene calls are TRBV27 and TRBJ2-7; 13 bases agree with TRBD2. Trimming removed 5 bases from V and 4 bases from J; junction bases left unmatched: 5. The germline gives CDR1 MNHEY, CDR2 SMNVEV (reference sequence). The CDR3 covers 15 residues. CDR3 amino acids: CASSPTSGGRYEQYV. As DNA, the CDR3 is TGTGCCAGCAGTCCGACTAGCGGGGGGCGATACGAGCAGTACGTC.

This clone has a single count. The chain couples TRBV7-6 to TRBJ2-5; D gene uncertain. The J call is in doubt because the DNA end fits TRBJ2-7 better. The CDR3 runs to 13 residues. Germline loops: CDR1 SGHVS, CDR2 FNYEAQ. DNA for the CDR3: TGTGCCAGCAGCTTAGATCAAACCTACGAGCAGTACTTC. The encoded protein is CASSLDQTYEQYF.

The chain combines TRBV7-9 with TRBJ1-2, with D perhaps matching TRBD1 (6 bases). V was pared by 1 base and J by 2 bases, with 20 bases between. The CDR3 is 18 residues long. Germline assignment: CDR1 SEHNR and CDR2 FQNEAQ (reference sequence). CDR3 region: CASSLGSMQGLVNYGYTF. Written as DNA, the CDR3 is TGTGCCAGCAGCTTAGGTTCGATGCAGGGGTTGGTAAACTATGGCTACACCTTC. The full variable domain, completed using reference TRBV7-9 and TRBJ1-2, is DTGVSQNPRHKITKRGQNVTFRCDPISEHNRLYWYRQTLGQGPEFLTYFQNEAQLEKSRLLSDRFSAERPKGSFSTLEIQRTEQGDSAMYLCASSLGSMQGLVNYGYTFGSGTRLTVV.

The chain joins TRBV28 to TRBJ1-2, with D possibly being TRBD1 (5 bases). Germline values: CDR1 MDHEN, CDR2 SYDVKM. The V and J ends lost 7 bases and 8 bases respectively, with 14 bases between them. The CDR3 length is 12 residues. CDR3 DNA sequence: TGTGCCAGCAAGGGACTCTTAGGGGGCTACACCTTC. As protein: CASKGLLGGYTF.

The genes are TRBV27 and TRBJ2-7, with 9 bases identical to TRBD1. The germline gives CDR1 MNHEY, CDR2 SMNVEV (reference sequence). J gave up 3 bases and V 7 bases, and 16 bases lay outside the gene matches. This CDR3 spans 17 amino acids. CDR3 sequence: CASITCPDRGLHYEQYF. The CDR3 DNA reads as TGTGCCAGCATAACCTGCCCGGACAGGGGCCTTCACTACGAGCAGTACTTC.

This clone showed up just once. This chain uses TRBV5-5 with TRBJ2-3; the match to TRBD2 covers 10 bases. The J segment lost 6 bases and the V segment lost 0 bases, leaving 13 bases of the junction unmatched. The CDR3 has 18 residues. Germline assignment: CDR1 SGHKS and CDR2 YYEKEE (reference sequence). CDR3 sequence: CASSLGTSGSSSTDTQYF. As DNA, the CDR3 is TGTGCCAGCAGCTTGGGGACTAGCGGCTCCTCGTCGACGGATACGCAGTATTTT.

V usage is TRBV10-3 and J usage is TRBJ2-1; TRBD1 is a possible D gene (6 bases). Germline V gives CDR1 ENHRY, CDR2 SYGVKD. The V and J ends lost 9 bases and 1 base respectively, with 10 bases between them. The CDR3 runs 13 residues. CDR3 DNA sequence: TGTGCCATTTCAGGGGTTTCCTACAATGAGCAGTTCTTC. This gives the protein CAISGVSYNEQFF.

The V and J genes are TRBV9 and TRBJ1-2; D unclear. The germline V gene has CDR1 SGDLS and CDR2 YYNGEE. V was shortened by 3 bases and J by 5 bases, with 14 bases between the two germline ends. The CDR3 is 14 residues long. The CDR3 bases are TGTGCCAGCAGCGCGTTCGACACATCGTATGGCTACACCTTC. This encodes CASSAFDTSYGYTF.

In nucleotides, the CDR3 is TGTGCCAGCAGCTTATCGACAGGCAGCTCTGGAAACACCATATATTTT. This sequence encodes CASSLSTGSSGNTIYF. The V gene is TRBV5-5, the J gene TRBJ1-3; TRBD1 is a possible D gene (6 bases). There are 16 residues in the CDR3. The V end lost 2 bases, the J end lost 0 bases, and 12 bases lay between the germline ends. From germline, CDR1 is SGHKS and CDR2 YYEKEE (reference sequence).

V is TRBV7-9 and J is TRBJ2-7; D not resolved. The germline V and J ends were trimmed by 1 base and 0 bases, with 13 bases remaining between them. The CDR3 spans 16 residues. The germline V gene encodes CDR1 SEHNR and CDR2 FQNEAQ (reference sequence). The CDR3 nucleotides are TGTGCCAGCAGCTTAGATCCGCGTCAGCCCTCCTACGAGCAGTACTTC. Its translation is CASSLDPRQPSYEQYF.

The rearrangement joins TRBV4-1 to TRBJ2-3; D uncertain. The CDR3 is made up of 12 amino acids. V was trimmed by 3 bases and J by 8 bases, leaving 9 bases between them. Germline CDR1 is MGHRA and CDR2 is YSYEKL. The CDR3 reads CASSQPLGTQYF. DNA for the CDR3: TGCGCCAGCAGCCAGCCCTTGGGTACGCAGTATTTT.

The chain carries TRBV28 and TRBJ1-4, with D unresolved. With 6 bases removed from V and 5 bases from J, the gap between germline ends came to 16 bases. The CDR3 spans 15 residues. The germline CDR1 and CDR2 sequences are MDHEN and SYDVKM. For the CDR3, the DNA is TGTGCCAGCAGCTTTTCCGGAGCCGAGAATGAAAAACTGTTTTTT. This translates into CASSFSGAENEKLFF.

The chain recombines TRBV19 with TRBJ2-1, with D possibly TRBD1 on 6 matching bases. V was trimmed by 8 bases and J by 9 bases, leaving 14 bases between them. Germline values: CDR1 LNHDA, CDR2 SQIVND (reference sequence). This CDR3 is 12 amino acids long. CDR3 loop: CASHGTFGEQFF. The CDR3 DNA reads as TGTGCCAGTCATGGGACATTTGGTGAGCAGTTCTTC. Combining the CDR3 with reference TRBV19 and TRBJ2-1 gives the whole variable domain DGGITQSPKYLFRKEGQNVTLSCEQNLNHDAMYWYRQDPGQGLRLIYYSQIVNDFQKGDIAEGYSVSREKKESFPLTVTSAQKNPTAFYLCASHGTFGEQFFGPGTRLTVL.

The V gene is TRBV6-5, the J gene TRBJ2-7, with D maybe TRBD1 (6 bases). The CDR3 sequence is 14 residues long. Trimming stripped 5 bases from V and 2 bases from J, with 13 bases between. Per germline, CDR1 MNHEY and CDR2 SVGAGI. CDR3 in amino acids: CASSPGTSTYEQYV. DNA for the CDR3: TGTGCCAGCAGTCCCGGGACATCCACCTACGAGCAGTACGTC.

The CDR3 DNA reads as TGTGCCAGCGACAAGGGGGCTGAAGCTTTCTTT. Protein product: CASDKGAEAFF. J is TRBJ1-1 and V is TRBV5-5, with D maybe TRBD1 (6 bases). Germline V CDR1 and CDR2: SGHKS, YYEKEE (reference sequence). This CDR3 spans 11 amino acids. The V end lost 7 bases, the J end lost 6 bases, and 10 bases lay between the germline ends.

This clone was seen once. The chain has TRBV4-2 and TRBJ1-1, with 10 bases fitting TRBD1. Germline V gene sequence: CDR1 LGHNA, CDR2 YNFKEQ. The CDR3 has 16 amino acids. The V segment lost 0 bases and the J segment 4 bases; nucleotides outside the gene matches: 5. Here the CDR3 DNA reads TGTGCCAGCAGCCAAGATTCGGGACAGGGGCGCACTGAAGCTTTCTTT. Protein sequence: CASSQDSGQGRTEAFF.

This clone was seen a few times. The J gene is TRBJ2-1, the V gene TRBV18; 10 bases align to TRBD2. CDR1 and CDR2 from the germline V gene are KGHSH and LQKENI. The V and J ends lost 3 bases and 9 bases, in that order; junction bases with no gene match: 2. CDR3 length: 13 residues. This CDR3 is CASSPLAGVEQFF. CDR3 nucleotide sequence: TGTGCCAGCTCACCTCTAGCGGGGGTTGAGCAGTTCTTC.

This clone appeared once. The genes are TRBV7-9 and TRBJ2-2; D is perhaps TRBD1 (5 bases). Per the germline V gene, CDR1 is SEHNR and CDR2 is FQNEAQ (reference sequence). The CDR3 spans 14 residues. The V end was cut by 6 bases, the J end by 4 bases, with 12 bases between. CDR3 region: CASRPDSSTGELFF. As DNA, the CDR3 is TGTGCCAGCAGACCCGACAGCAGCACCGGGGAGCTGTTTTTT. The entire variable domain, with the rest obtained from reference TRBV7-9 and TRBJ2-2, is as follows: DTGVSQNPRHKITKRGQNVTFRCDPISEHNRLYWYRQTLGQGPEFLTYFQNEAQLEKSRLLSDRFSAERPKGSFSTLEIQRTEQGDSAMYLCASRPDSSTGELFFGEGSRLTVL.

The gene calls are TRBV28 and TRBJ1-4, with a weak D call TRBD1 (5 bases). The CDR3 loop spans 15 amino acids. Germline loops: CDR1 MDHEN, CDR2 SYDVKM. V was pared by 1 base and J by 4 bases, with 10 bases between. The CDR3 nucleotides are TGTGCCAGCAGTTTATACTCGACAGTTAATGAAAAACTGTTTTTT. Translating gives CASSLYSTVNEKLFF. The full variable domain, with the rest looked up from reference TRBV28 and TRBJ1-4, is DVKVTQSSRYLVKRTGEKVFLECVQDMDHENMFWYRQDPGLGLRLIYFSYDVKMKEKGDIPEGYSVSREKKERFSLILESASTNQTSMYLCASSLYSTVNEKLFFGSGTQLSVL.